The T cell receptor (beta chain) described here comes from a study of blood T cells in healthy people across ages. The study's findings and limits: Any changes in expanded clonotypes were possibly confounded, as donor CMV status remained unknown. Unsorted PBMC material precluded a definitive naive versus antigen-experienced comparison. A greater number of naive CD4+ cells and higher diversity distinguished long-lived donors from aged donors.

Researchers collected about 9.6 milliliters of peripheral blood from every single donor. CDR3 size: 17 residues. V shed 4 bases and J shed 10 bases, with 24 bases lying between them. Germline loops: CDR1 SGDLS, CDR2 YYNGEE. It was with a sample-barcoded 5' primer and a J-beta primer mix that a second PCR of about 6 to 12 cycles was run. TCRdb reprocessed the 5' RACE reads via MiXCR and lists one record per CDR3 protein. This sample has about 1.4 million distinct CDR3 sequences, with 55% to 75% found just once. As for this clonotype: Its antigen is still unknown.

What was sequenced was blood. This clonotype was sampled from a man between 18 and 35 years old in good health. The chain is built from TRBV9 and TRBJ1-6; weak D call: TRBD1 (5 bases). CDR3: CASSPMTSGRALSPLHF. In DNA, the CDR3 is TGTGCCAGCAGCCCCATGACCTCGGGCAGGGCCCTATCACCCCTCCACTTT.